This T cell receptor beta chain was obtained from a study of identical twins (dated by TCRdb to the mid-2010s). Describing the broader study: To test whether fetal clonotypes persist, this study deep-sequenced TCR alpha and beta repertoires from monozygotic twins, from unrelated adults of various ages, and from cord blood. To rule out contamination, the twin experiments were replicated at different times with different library preparation protocols.

Preparation of the library involved 5' RACE. The instrument given in TCRdb is Illumina HiSeq 2000. A universal primer binding site was added through template switching, and the final cDNA carried a unique molecular identifier so that TCR cDNA molecules could be counted accurately. Specific primers in the conserved constant-segment region were used to synthesize first-strand cDNA for the TCR alpha and beta chains. To control for contamination, each cDNA library was double barcoded with a SMART-Mk sample barcode plus Illumina barcodes. Two successive PCR steps introduced TruSeq adapter sequences along with Illumina sample barcodes. The Illumina HiSeq platform was used with custom primers to sequence TCR alpha and beta cDNA libraries. As for the authors' bioinformatics: MiGEC was used to process raw reads and extract unique molecular identifiers, and MiXCR was used to find CDR3 positions. Recombination models were inferred per individual with the repgenHMM and IGoR tools using an EM algorithm. Shared clonotype analysis was performed with the tcR package in R, normalizing sharing by the product of cloneset sizes. To study raw recombination free of thymic and clonal selection effects, out-of-frame nonproductive sequences were analyzed. TCRdb reprocessing: public reads trimmed at Q25 with fastp, clones called with MiXCR, in-frame beta chains kept. Each entry is one CDR3 protein sequence, shown with its most common DNA and genes. The V and J calls come from TCRdb's annotation, not from the publication. For this sample there are about 200,000 distinct CDR3 sequences; roughly 10% appear just once. The ten largest clonotypes hold around 5% of the sample.

Every donor in the study was a healthy Caucasian. Miltenyi CD45RO+ enrichment and human naive T-cell isolation kits were used to isolate memory (CD45RO+) and naive T cells from PBMC. The cysteine opens and the phenylalanine closes a CDR3 of 14 amino acids. The sequence is cut down to CDR3 DNA, 42 bases in frame from base 1. CDR1 MNHEY and CDR2 SVGAGI were looked up in the germline V gene. V sheds 0 bases and J sheds 4 bases, leaving 9 bases between their ends. What the work shows at the level of the full study, not this receptor alone: Abundant cord blood beta clonotypes carried fewer insertions; young adult naive repertoires showed a weaker similar trend, while memory repertoires showed none. Invariant T cells such as MAIT and iNKT could partly confound zero-insertion analyses, though diverse VJ usage argued against this for most clonotypes. Conclusions relied on cross-sectional statistical analysis, since the same donors could not be followed over many years. Compared with coincidental sharing between unrelated individuals, out-of-frame TCR alpha sequences shared between twins showed an excess of sequences with low generation probability. Excess twin sharing in beta out-of-frame sequences was weaker because fewer shared sequences lowered the signal-to-noise ratio. Out-of-frame TCR alpha sharing in monozygotic twins was systematically underestimated by recombination models, whereas sharing between unrelated individuals was in agreement with the recombination models.

This clonotype was seen a handful of times. The antigen this receptor binds is unknown. No base quality values were provided; no much bigger clone lies one nucleotide off. The sample comprised memory (CD45RO+) T cells sorted from blood. The cell subset or site label, as the study defines it: CD45RO+ enriched T cells. The receptor's source is a woman under 30 in good health. Here the chain combines TRBV6-5 and TRBJ1-2; a tentative D call is TRBD1 (5 bases match). The CDR3 amino acid sequence is: CASSYSDGTYGYTF. The nucleotide sequence reads TGTGCCAGCAGTTACTCGGACGGGACCTATGGCTACACCTTC.